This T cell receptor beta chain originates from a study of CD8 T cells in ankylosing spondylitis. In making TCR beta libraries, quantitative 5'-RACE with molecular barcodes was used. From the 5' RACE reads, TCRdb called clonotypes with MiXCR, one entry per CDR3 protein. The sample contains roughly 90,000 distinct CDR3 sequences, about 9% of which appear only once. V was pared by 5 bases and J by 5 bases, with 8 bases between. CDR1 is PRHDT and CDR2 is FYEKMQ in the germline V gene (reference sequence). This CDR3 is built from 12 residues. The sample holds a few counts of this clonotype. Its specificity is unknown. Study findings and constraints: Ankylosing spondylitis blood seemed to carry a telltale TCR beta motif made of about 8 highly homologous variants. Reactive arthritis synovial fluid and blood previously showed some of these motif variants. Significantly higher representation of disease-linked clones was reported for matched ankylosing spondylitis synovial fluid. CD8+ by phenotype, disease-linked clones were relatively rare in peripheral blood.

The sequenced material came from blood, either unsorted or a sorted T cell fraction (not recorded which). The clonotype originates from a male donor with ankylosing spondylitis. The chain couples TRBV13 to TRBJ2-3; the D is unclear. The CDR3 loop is CASSPPEDTQYF. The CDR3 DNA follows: TGTGCCAGCAGCCCGCCCGAAGATACGCAGTATTTT. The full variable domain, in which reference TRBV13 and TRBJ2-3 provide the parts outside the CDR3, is AAGVIQSPRHLIKEKRETATLKCYPIPRHDTVYWYQQGPGQDPQFLISFYEKMQSDKGSIPDRFSAQQFSDYHSELNMSSLELGDSALYFCASSPPEDTQYFGPGTRLTVL.